Shown below are 26 T cell receptor beta chains from a single sample sequenced in a study of blood T cell repertoires in COVID-19. Some clones are missing from TCRdb's copy, which holds only in-frame ones; the method was immunoSEQ multiplex PCR. The profile shows some 280,000 clones, approximately 89% of them singletons. The specimen was peripheral blood. These receptors all come from a woman in her fifties or sixties with acute or convalescent COVID-19.

This sequence joins TRBV24-1 and TRBJ2-2; D remains unclear. Germline values: CDR1 KGHDR, CDR2 SFDVKD. The CDR3 extends over 14 amino acids. The germline V and J ends were trimmed by 9 bases and 1 base, with 11 bases remaining between them. The chain's CDR3 is CATEEPQNTGELFF. The CDR3 DNA follows: TGTGCCACCGAGGAACCGCAGAACACCGGGGAGCTGTTTTTT.

J is TRBJ1-6 and V is TRBV5-1; the D gene is possibly TRBD1 (6 bases). Per the germline V gene, CDR1 is SGHRS and CDR2 is YFSETQ. Trimming left V 4 bases short and J 10 bases short, with 18 bases between. This CDR3 has 15 residues. This CDR3 is CASSPGQKGQSPLHF. CDR3 in DNA: TGCGCCAGCAGCCCTGGACAGAAGGGGCAATCACCCCTCCACTTT.

This clone appeared a few times. The chain employs TRBV2 and TRBJ1-5; unclear D gene. This CDR3 contains 13 residues. Trimming pared 7 bases from V and 2 bases from J, leaving 9 bases between. Germline V gene lookup returns CDR1 SNHLY and CDR2 FYNNEI. The CDR3 DNA follows: TGTGCCAGCACCAGGTCGGGCAATCAGCCCCAGCATTTT. Its translation is CASTRSGNQPQHF.

This chain joins TRBV7-3 and TRBJ2-3, with D perhaps TRBD2 (6 bases). Per germline, CDR1 SGHTA and CDR2 FQGTGA. The V end was cut by 8 bases, the J end by 1 base, with 16 bases between. The CDR3 is 15 residues long. DNA for the CDR3: TGTGCCAGCCAGAACGGGGCTAGCGGCACAGATACGCAGTATTTT. Translation gives CASQNGASGTDTQYF.

V and J are TRBV1 and TRBJ2-5; the DNA was not compared with TRBD2, the D call given in the table. TRBV1 is a documented pseudogene. The CDR3 has 18 amino acids. DNA for the CDR3: TGCACCAGCAGCCAAGTACGGCGGAGATTCTTAAGATCGGAGACCCAGTACTTC. Translated, it gives CTSSQVRRRFLRSETQYF.

V gene TRBV15 combines with J gene TRBJ2-2, with TRBD2 matching over 7 bases. Trimming cost V 1 base and J 10 bases; bases outside gene matches: 6. The CDR3 is made up of 14 amino acids. Germline CDR1 LNHNV, CDR2 YYDKDF (reference sequence). CDR3 in DNA: TGTGCCACCAGCAGAGGCGAGGGAGGGTTGGAGCTGTTTTTT. This codes for CATSRGEGGLELFF.

The chain carries TRBV29-1 and TRBJ1-2; D is unclear. Trimming stripped 2 bases from V and 4 bases from J, with 5 bases between. The length of the CDR3 is 11 residues. Germline V gene lookup returns CDR1 SQVTM and CDR2 ANQGSEA. The CDR3 sequence: CSVEIGYGYTF. The CDR3 DNA reads as TGCAGCGTTGAAATCGGCTATGGCTACACCTTC. Variable domain in full (rest from reference TRBV29-1 and TRBJ1-2): SAVISQKPSRDICQRGTSLTIQCQVDSQVTMMFWYRQQPGQSLTLIATANQGSEATYESGFVIDKFPISRPNLTFSTLTVSNMSPEDSSIYLCSVEIGYGYTFGSGTRLTVV.

The chain uses TRBV3-1 (or the pseudogene TRBV3-2) and TRBJ2-1; 7 positions match TRBD2. V lost 4 bases to trimming and J lost 6 bases; unmatched junction nucleotides: 9. Germline V gene sequence: CDR1 LGHDT, CDR2 YNNKEL (reference sequence). This CDR3 has 15 residues. CDR3 protein: CASSLILSGANEQFF. DNA for the CDR3: TGTGCCAGCAGCCTCATATTAAGCGGGGCCAATGAGCAGTTCTTC.

The genes are TRBV5-5 and TRBJ2-2; D is perhaps TRBD1 (6 bases). V dropped 0 bases and J dropped 5 bases, with 11 bases sitting between them. The CDR3 loop spans 15 amino acids. Germline V gene data show CDR1 as SGHKS and CDR2 as YYEKEE (reference sequence). CDR3 bases: TGTGCCAGCAGCTTGGCACAGGGAAAAACCGGGGAGCTGTTTTTT. This gives the protein CASSLAQGKTGELFF. Together with reference TRBV5-5 and TRBJ2-2, the CDR3 gives the full variable domain: DAGVTQSPTHLIKTRGQQVTLRCSPISGHKSVSWYQQVLGQGPQFIFQYYEKEERGRGNFPDRFSARQFPNYSSELNVNALLLGDSALYLCASSLAQGKTGELFFGEGSRLTVL.

The rearrangement links TRBV19 to TRBJ1-5; the D gene is possibly TRBD1 (6 bases). The CDR3 consists of 17 residues. V lost 7 bases, J lost 2 bases, and 21 bases lay in between. The germline V gene encodes CDR1 LNHDA and CDR2 SQIVND (reference sequence). The CDR3 region is CASNPLQAGVGNQPQHF. The CDR3, as DNA: TGTGCCAGTAATCCATTACAGGCAGGGGTGGGCAATCAGCCCCAGCATTTT.

CDR3 DNA: TGTGCCAGCGGACCGGGGTCCTACGAGCAGTACTTC. The encoded protein is CASGPGSYEQYF. The J gene is TRBJ2-7, the V gene TRBV12-3 or TRBV12-4; possible D gene TRBD2, 5 bases. This CDR3 spans 12 amino acids. Trimming pared 8 bases from V and 1 base from J, leaving 9 bases between.

The V gene is TRBV28, the J gene TRBJ1-5; 10 nucleotides agree with TRBD1. V lost 4 bases, J lost 6 bases, and 6 bases stayed unmatched. Germline V gene lookup returns CDR1 MDHEN and CDR2 SYDVKM. This CDR3 contains 15 residues. The CDR3 bases are TGTGCCAGCAGTTCCGGACAGGGGGACGGTCAGCCCCAGCATTTT. Its protein is CASSSGQGDGQPQHF.

The V call is TRBV9, the J call TRBJ2-7; 7 bases are a match to TRBD2. Trimming cost V 0 bases and J 4 bases; bases outside gene matches: 7. The CDR3 is 15 residues long. Looked up from germline, CDR1 is SGDLS and CDR2 is YYNGEE. CDR3 protein: CASSVEIGGSYEQYF. The CDR3 DNA reads as TGTGCCAGCAGCGTAGAAATCGGGGGGAGTTACGAGCAGTACTTC.

The chain uses TRBV9 and TRBJ1-5; no reliable D call. V was trimmed by 0 bases and J by 5 bases, leaving 9 bases between them. This CDR3 comprises 14 residues. Germline V CDR1 and CDR2: SGDLS, YYNGEE. The CDR3 reads CASSVEAGDQPQHF. The CDR3 DNA reads as TGTGCCAGCAGCGTAGAGGCCGGGGATCAGCCCCAGCATTTT. The full variable domain, completed using reference TRBV9 and TRBJ1-5, is DSGVTQTPKHLITATGQRVTLRCSPRSGDLSVYWYQQSLDQGLQFLIQYYNGEERAKGNILERFSAQQFPDLHSELNLSSLELGDSALYFCASSVEAGDQPQHFGDGTRLSIL.

The gene calls are TRBV28 and TRBJ1-6; TRBD1 aligns across 7 bases. V gave up 3 bases and J gave up 6 bases; unmatched junction bases: 5. CDR1 and CDR2 (germline): MDHEN, SYDVKM. The CDR3 sequence is 15 residues long. CDR3 sequence: CASSFRGGGNSPLHF. The CDR3 nucleotides read TGTGCCAGCAGTTTTCGAGGGGGCGGTAATTCACCCCTCCACTTT. Filled out from reference TRBV28 and TRBJ1-6, the complete variable domain reads DVKVTQSSRYLVKRTGEKVFLECVQDMDHENMFWYRQDPGLGLRLIYFSYDVKMKEKGDIPEGYSVSREKKERFSLILESASTNQTSMYLCASSFRGGGNSPLHFGNGTRLTVT.

The chain recombines TRBV6-5 with TRBJ2-1; 10 positions agree with TRBD1. The junction had 9 bases not matched to a gene; V was cut back by 6 bases and J by 7 bases. Germline V gene sequence: CDR1 MNHEY, CDR2 SVGAGI. The CDR3 runs to 15 residues. CDR3 amino acids: CASRTDRGHRNEQFF. CDR3 nucleotides: TGTGCCAGCAGAACCGACAGGGGGCATCGGAATGAGCAGTTCTTC.

The chain carries TRBV28 and TRBJ2-1, with 7 bases identical to TRBD1. The J segment lost 7 bases and the V segment lost 3 bases, leaving 3 bases of the junction unmatched. CDR3 length equals 13 residues. Germline V gives CDR1 MDHEN, CDR2 SYDVKM. CDR3 nucleotide sequence: TGTGCCAGCAGTTTCACAGGGGTTAATGAGCAGTTCTTC. Residues: CASSFTGVNEQFF.

This chain links TRBV6-6 with TRBJ1-1; D is possibly TRBD1 (6 bases). Trimming left V 5 bases short and J 7 bases short, with 8 bases between. The CDR3 length is 11 residues. Germline V gene lookup returns CDR1 MNHNY and CDR2 SVGAGI (reference sequence). The CDR3 bases are TGTGCCAGCAGTGGACAGTTTGAAGCTTTCTTT. This translates into CASSGQFEAFF.

The rearrangement uses TRBV7-3 and TRBJ2-3, with D tentatively TRBD1 (6 bases). Germline-derived CDR1 and CDR2 are SGHTA and FQGTGA. The CDR3 runs to 15 residues. V lost 3 bases, J lost 4 bases, and 14 bases lay in between. The CDR3 loop reads CASSFSLGAADTQYF. In DNA form, the CDR3 reads TGTGCCAGCAGCTTCTCCCTGGGGGCGGCAGATACGCAGTATTTT.

The chain has TRBV27 and TRBJ2-7; the D gene is possibly TRBD1 (5 bases). The V end lost 2 bases, the J end lost 0 bases, and 11 bases lay between the germline ends. Germline V gene data show CDR1 as MNHEY and CDR2 as SMNVEV (reference sequence). The CDR3 contains 15 residues. CDR3 sequence reads: CASSLSAQGSYEQYF. The CDR3 DNA follows: TGTGCCAGCAGTTTAAGCGCGCAGGGCTCCTACGAGCAGTACTTC.

V gene TRBV29-1 combines with J gene TRBJ2-1, with D perhaps matching TRBD1 (5 bases). This CDR3 region has 15 residues. Germline values: CDR1 SQVTM, CDR2 ANQGSEA. V was clipped by 6 bases and J by 0 bases, with 15 bases between them. CDR3 DNA: TGCAGCGTCTCAGGGTCGATCAGCTCCTACAATGAGCAGTTCTTC. Protein sequence: CSVSGSISSYNEQFF.

This chain links TRBV24-1 with TRBJ2-5; TRBD1 might be the D (7 bases). Germline values: CDR1 KGHDR, CDR2 SFDVKD. There are 18 residues in the CDR3. Trimming left V 1 base short and J 2 bases short, with 19 bases between. For the CDR3, the DNA is TGTGCCACCAGTGATTTCGGAGGGGGCGGGACTTCACAAGAGACCCAGTACTTC. Its protein product is CATSDFGGGGTSQETQYF.

The chain employs TRBV7-3 and TRBJ2-1; possible D gene TRBD1, 6 bases. This CDR3 spans 15 amino acids. Germline values: CDR1 SGHTA, CDR2 FQGTGA. Between the trimmed V and J ends, which lost 5 bases and 2 bases, there was a span of 13 bases. DNA for the CDR3: TGTGCCAGCAGCCCGGACGGGACAACCTACAATGAGCAGTTCTTC. Translation: CASSPDGTTYNEQFF.

V usage is TRBV7-9 and J usage is TRBJ1-3, with a possible D match to TRBD1 (6 bases). The CDR3 is 14 amino acids. The V gene lost 4 bases and the J gene lost 5 bases, with 12 bases spanning the gap. Germline V gene sequence: CDR1 SEHNR, CDR2 FQNEAQ (reference sequence). CDR3 nucleotide sequence: TGTGCCAGCAGCTCACAGGGTGGCCGAAACACCATATATTTT. Translated: CASSSQGGRNTIYF.

The V gene is TRBV28, the J gene TRBJ1-6; 8 nucleotides line up with TRBD1. The CDR3 loop spans 14 amino acids. V lost 2 bases, J lost 8 bases, and 2 bases stayed unmatched. Looked up from germline, CDR1 is MDHEN and CDR2 is SYDVKM. The DNA for the CDR3 is TGTGCCAGCAGTTTAGGGGACAGGTATTCACCCCTCCACTTT. Its translation: CASSLGDRYSPLHF.

The rearrangement joins TRBV2 to TRBJ2-5; 9 bases align to TRBD2. Germline values: CDR1 SNHLY, CDR2 FYNNEI. V was pared by 7 bases and J by 4 bases, with 7 bases of the junction left unmatched. The CDR3 runs 14 residues. CDR3: CASKTGLAIETQYF. The DNA for the CDR3 is TGTGCCAGCAAAACGGGACTAGCTATAGAGACCCAGTACTTC.